A selection of T cell receptor beta chains follows, all from one sample in a study of human T cells and chemical hapten exposure. One entry per CDR3 protein, called by TCRdb with MiXCR from the RACE reads. This repertoire shows tens of thousands of distinct CDR3 sequences, approximately 12% found once; its top ten account for roughly 1.9%. This sample comprised whole blood, obtained in connection with sensitization to the hapten diphenylcyclopropenone (DPC). The origin of the receptors is a woman aged 40 to 50 with alopecia areata. Some clones in this sample may be carry-over from other donors' samples. Both conserved end residues are part of each CDR3. The D gene is left open where the match is weak. Clone size is stated in some rows and not others, as once, few, many or a class when expanded.

d_gene	v_gene	abundance	j_gene	CDR3aa	CDR3nt
.	TRBV18	many	TRBJ1-1	CASSPGGFGAEAFF	TGTGCCAGCTCACCAGGGGGGTTTGGGGCTGAAGCTTTCTTT
.	TRBV11-3	.	TRBJ2-2	CASSGWAGEDTGELFF	TGTGCCAGCAGCGGGTGGGCAGGGGAAGACACCGGGGAGCTGTTTTTT
.	TRBV12-3/TRBV12-4	.	TRBJ2-1	CASTETDHNEQFF	TGTGCCAGCACGGAGACAGACCACAATGAGCAGTTCTTC
.	TRBV27	many	TRBJ1-2	CASGGGDMGYGYTF	TGTGCCAGCGGGGGAGGGGACATGGGCTATGGCTACACCTTC
TRBD2	TRBV28	many	TRBJ2-2	CASTGLAGGGTGELFF	TGTGCCAGCACCGGACTAGCGGGGGGTGGGACCGGGGAGCTGTTTTTT
TRBD1	TRBV6-1	.	TRBJ2-7	CASSEEETGGYEQYF	TGTGCCAGCAGTGAAGAGGAGACAGGGGGCTACGAGCAGTACTTC
.	TRBV12-3/TRBV12-4	many	TRBJ2-1	CASSVGGVVNEQFF	TGTGCCAGCAGTGTAGGGGGGGTAGTTAATGAGCAGTTCTTC
.	TRBV7-9	many	TRBJ2-7	CASSSELPPYEQYF	TGTGCCAGCAGCTCAGAACTCCCCCCCTACGAGCAGTACTTC
.	TRBV6-2/TRBV6-3	many	TRBJ2-5	CASSRLGGETQYF	TGTGCCAGCAGCCGACTAGGGGGAGAGACCCAGTACTTC
.	TRBV3-1	many	TRBJ2-5	CASSPTGAVLGETQYF	TGTGCCAGCAGCCCCACCGGGGCGGTCCTGGGGGAGACCCAGTACTTC
TRBD2	TRBV7-9	many	TRBJ2-7	CASSSSGATYEQYF	TGCGCCAGCAGCTCTAGCGGCGCTACCTACGAGCAGTACTTC
TRBD2	TRBV20-1	many	TRBJ2-3	CSARATLAGSGPDTQYF	TGCAGTGCTAGAGCTACTCTAGCGGGGAGCGGGCCAGATACGCAGTATTTT
.	TRBV29-1	many	TRBJ1-2	CSVVFNYGYTF	TGCAGCGTTGTCTTTAACTATGGCTACACCTTC
.	TRBV7-2	few	TRBJ2-7	CASSLGGSHNEQYF	TGTGCCAGCAGCTTAGGGGGATCCCACAACGAGCAGTACTTC
.	TRBV6-1	.	TRBJ2-5	CASSEAGTTQETQYF	TGTGCCAGCAGTGAAGCTGGGACCACGCAAGAGACCCAGTACTTC
.	TRBV6-5	.	TRBJ2-3	CASSRTRDPPDTQYF	TGTGCCAGCAGCCGCACTAGAGACCCCCCAGATACGCAGTATTTT
.	TRBV29-1	.	TRBJ2-4	CSVPGPRNIQYF	TGCAGCGTTCCGGGACCCAGGAACATTCAGTACTTC
.	TRBV5-1	many	TRBJ2-3	CASSLETDTQYF	TGCGCCAGCAGCTTGGAGACAGATACGCAGTATTTT
.	TRBV11-2	few	TRBJ1-1	CASSLGIGGLGTEAFF	TGTGCCAGCAGCTTAGGTATCGGGGGGCTGGGCACTGAAGCTTTCTTT
.	TRBV12-3/TRBV12-4	many	TRBJ2-2	CASSFIGRGTTGELFF	TGTGCCAGCAGTTTCATAGGTCGCGGAACCACCGGGGAGCTGTTTTTT
.	TRBV25-1	many	TRBJ2-7	CASSAAGTYEQYF	TGTGCCAGCAGTGCGGCCGGCACCTACGAGCAGTACTTC
TRBD2	TRBV9	many	TRBJ2-1	CASSPDLAGGPGEQFF	TGTGCCAGCAGCCCAGACCTAGCGGGAGGGCCGGGTGAGCAGTTCTTC
.	TRBV10-2	few	TRBJ1-6	CASSEQGVNSPLHF	TGCGCCAGCAGTGAACAGGGAGTTAATTCACCCCTCCACTTT
.	TRBV6-4	.	TRBJ2-1	CASSEMWGNNEQFF	TGTGCCAGCAGTGAGATGTGGGGGAACAATGAGCAGTTCTTC
TRBD2	TRBV20-1	.	TRBJ2-1	CSARGISGGADEQFF	TGCAGTGCTAGAGGGATTAGCGGGGGGGCCGATGAGCAGTTCTTC
.	TRBV19	many	TRBJ2-1	CASSHLLAAEGYNEQFF	TGTGCCAGTAGCCATCTCCTGGCGGCCGAAGGATACAATGAGCAGTTCTTC
TRBD1	TRBV27	many	TRBJ1-1	CASSPHRGRAMNTEAFF	TGTGCCAGCAGTCCACACAGGGGGAGGGCTATGAACACTGAAGCTTTCTTT
TRBD2	TRBV19	.	TRBJ2-5	CASSSLGLAGLETQYF	TGTGCCAGTAGTTCCCTGGGACTAGCGGGACTGGAGACCCAGTACTTC
.	TRBV10-3	few	TRBJ2-5	CAISEKETQYF	TGTGCCATCAGTGAGAAAGAGACCCAGTACTTC
.	TRBV12-5	.	TRBJ1-1	CASGRSGRTEAFF	TGTGCTAGTGGACGGTCCGGGAGGACTGAAGCTTTCTTT
TRBD2	TRBV6-5	many	TRBJ2-7	CASSVPGTSGNQQYF	TGTGCCAGCAGTGTCCCCGGGACTAGCGGGAATCAGCAGTACTTC
.	TRBV14	few	TRBJ1-2	CASSRTANYGYTF	TGTGCCAGCTCTCGGACGGCTAACTATGGCTACACCTTC
.	TRBV4-3	few	TRBJ2-3	CASSQDAGASTDTQYF	TGCGCCAGCAGCCAAGATGCGGGGGCTAGCACAGATACGCAGTATTTT
.	TRBV28	.	TRBJ2-7	CASSLGRGKSYEQYF	TGTGCCAGCAGTTTAGGGCGGGGCAAATCCTACGAGCAGTACTTC
TRBD1	TRBV2	few	TRBJ1-1	CASKTYPTEGATDTEAFF	TGTGCCAGCAAGACTTACCCGACGGAGGGGGCGACGGACACTGAAGCTTTCTTT
.	TRBV10-2	.	TRBJ2-3	CASSEGGADTQYF	TGCGCCAGCAGTGAGGGAGGGGCAGATACGCAGTATTTT
TRBD2	TRBV29-1	.	TRBJ2-1	CSVLAGAEQFF	TGCAGCGTATTAGCGGGCGCAGAGCAGTTCTTC
.	TRBV28	.	TRBJ2-5	CASSSDREGETQYF	TGTGCCAGCAGTTCGGACAGGGAGGGCGAGACCCAGTACTTC
TRBD2	TRBV20-1	.	TRBJ2-5	CSAFLAGAQETQYF	TGCAGTGCATTCCTAGCGGGAGCCCAAGAGACCCAGTACTTC
.	TRBV18	many	TRBJ2-5	CASSHAGPGALLGAQYF	TGTGCCAGCTCACACGCCGGGCCGGGGGCCCTCCTGGGGGCCCAGTACTTC
TRBD2	TRBV7-9	many	TRBJ2-3	CASSPIGGATDTQYF	TGTGCCAGCAGCCCGATCGGGGGGGCCACAGATACGCAGTATTTT
.	TRBV29-1	.	TRBJ2-3	CSVPRGADTQYF	TGCAGCGTCCCAAGGGGGGCAGATACGCAGTATTTT
.	TRBV3-1	few	TRBJ1-2	CASSQQAGTYYGYTF	TGTGCCAGCAGCCAGCAGGCAGGGACTTACTATGGCTACACCTTC
.	TRBV10-3	few	TRBJ2-7	CASQDGGQKQYF	TGTGCCTCCCAGGATGGGGGGCAAAAGCAGTACTTC
.	TRBV28	many	TRBJ2-2	CASSLQGPNTGELFF	TGTGCCAGCAGCTTACAGGGACCCAACACCGGGGAGCTGTTTTTT
.	TRBV4-3	few	TRBJ1-1	CASSQDSVTEAFF	TGCGCCAGCAGCCAAGACTCCGTAACTGAAGCTTTCTTT
.	TRBV9	.	TRBJ2-1	CASGRMDNEQFF	TGTGCCAGCGGCCGGATGGACAATGAGCAGTTCTTC
TRBD1	TRBV18	.	TRBJ1-1	CASSPNTGVVNTEAFF	TGTGCCAGCTCACCGAATACAGGGGTAGTGAACACTGAAGCTTTCTTT
.	TRBV28	many	TRBJ2-7	CASRGGGLYEQYF	TGTGCCAGCAGGGGGGGTGGCCTCTACGAGCAGTACTTC
.	TRBV12-5	many	TRBJ2-3	CASGPGPTDTQYF	TGTGCTAGTGGTCCCGGACCCACAGATACGCAGTATTTT
TRBD2	TRBV7-7	many	TRBJ2-5	CASRPGLAGGETQYF	TGTGCTAGCAGACCGGGACTAGCGGGAGGGGAGACCCAGTACTTC
.	TRBV3-1	few	TRBJ2-1	CASSQEAGPYNEQFF	TGTGCCAGCAGCCAAGAGGCAGGCCCCTACAATGAGCAGTTCTTC
.	TRBV3-1	.	TRBJ2-2	CASSFANTGELFF	TGTGCCAGCAGCTTTGCGAACACCGGGGAGCTGTTTTTT
.	TRBV29-1	few	TRBJ2-3	CSVEPDKADTQYF	TGCAGCGTTGAACCGGACAAAGCGGATACGCAGTATTTT
.	TRBV7-9	many	TRBJ2-4	CASSSSGTPYQYF	TGTGCCAGCAGCTCCTCCGGGACCCCGTACCAGTACTTC
.	TRBV7-2	many	TRBJ1-3	CASSLESDSTIYF	TGTGCCAGCAGCTTAGAGTCAGATAGCACCATATATTTT
.	TRBV11-3	many	TRBJ2-2	CASTPSWGELFF	TGTGCCAGCACACCCTCTTGGGGGGAGCTGTTTTTT
.	TRBV20-1	many	TRBJ2-5	CSARLSSETQYF	TGCAGTGCTAGGCTGTCATCAGAGACCCAGTACTTC
TRBD1	TRBV7-9	many	TRBJ2-7	CASSFGTGHEEQYF	TGTGCCAGCAGCTTCGGGACAGGTCATGAAGAGCAGTACTTC